The T cell receptor beta chain described here comes from a study of blood T cells in healthy people across ages. Germline lookup yields CDR1 DFQATT and CDR2 SNEGSKA (reference sequence). V dropped 6 bases and J dropped 4 bases, with 16 bases sitting between them. The CDR3 sequence is 14 residues long. Donors were healthy Caucasian individuals from Russia aged about 6 to 90. Drawing of peripheral blood yielded about 9.6 milliliters from each donor. A J-beta primer mix and a sample-barcoded 5' primer were used in a second PCR of about 7 to 12 cycles. TCRdb independently ran MiXCR on the 5' RACE reads; one entry per CDR3 protein. The table lists approximately 810,000 distinct CDR3 sequences, under 35% of them singletons.

The rearrangement uses TRBV20-1 and TRBJ2-1, with D perhaps TRBD2 (7 bases). Sequencing used blood. This TCR came from an elderly woman in good health. In nucleotides, the CDR3 is TGCAGTGCAAGAAGGGGGGGGGCGTACAATGAGCAGTTCTTC. Amino acid sequence: CSARRGGAYNEQFF.